One and the same sample provided the 7 T cell receptor beta chains below, sequenced in a study of beta chain features in type 1 diabetes. Sequencing targeted expressed TCRB transcripts, as all isolated RNA had been reverse transcribed. Data came from immunoSEQ multiplex PCR; TCRdb stores just in-frame clones and leaves some out. The data contain 850,000 to 900,000 clones, about 17% of them singletons. The sequenced material came from naive CD4+ T cells from blood. These receptors were taken from a woman aged 18-29 years in good health.

The chain links TRBV11-1 to TRBJ2-7; no definite D call. The CDR3 totals 12 residues. With 4 bases removed from V and 4 bases from J, the gap between germline ends came to 8 bases. Germline-derived CDR1 and CDR2 are SGHAT and FQDESV (reference sequence). The CDR3 region is CASSSSHYEQYF. Written as DNA, the CDR3 is TGTGCCAGCAGCTCTTCCCATTACGAGCAGTACTTC. Using reference TRBV11-1 and TRBJ2-7 for the parts outside the CDR3, the full variable domain is EAEVAQSPRYKITEKSQAVAFWCDPISGHATLYWYRQILGQGPELLVQFQDESVVDDSQLPKDRFSAERLKGVDSTLKIQPAELGDSAMYLCASSSSHYEQYFGPGTRLTVT.

The chain links TRBV5-1 to TRBJ2-7; 12 nucleotides agree with TRBD2. The germline gives CDR1 SGHRS, CDR2 YFSETQ. The CDR3 runs 15 residues. The ends lost 3 bases at V and 5 bases at J; junction bases unmatched: 6. The CDR3 bases are TGCGCCAGCAGCTACACTAGCGGGAGGTTCCACGAGCAGTACTTC. This codes for CASSYTSGRFHEQYF.

The CDR3 sequence is CASSHPARGAGANVLTF. In DNA, the CDR3 is TGCGCCAGCAGCCATCCCGCTCGGGGAGCTGGGGCCAACGTCCTGACTTTC. The rearrangement uses TRBV4-1 and TRBJ2-6; a possible D gene is TRBD2 (5 bases). V lost 3 bases and J 2 bases, leaving 14 bases between the germline ends. This CDR3 comprises 17 residues. CDR1 is MGHRA, CDR2 YSYEKL, per germline.

This rearrangement joins TRBV7-2 to TRBJ2-2; D not certain. CDR1 is SGHTA and CDR2 is FQGNSA in the germline V gene. This CDR3 has 12 residues. Trimming removed 5 bases at V and 5 bases at J, with 6 bases between. For the CDR3, the DNA is TGTGCCAGCAGCCGACTTACCGGGGAGCTGTTTTTT. Translation gives CASSRLTGELFF.

This clone showed up just a few times. V gene TRBV7-2 combines with J gene TRBJ2-7; tentative D call: TRBD1 (6 bases). The V and J ends lost 2 bases and 5 bases respectively, with 13 bases between them. The CDR3 totals 14 residues. The germline V gene encodes CDR1 SGHTA and CDR2 FQGNSA. The CDR3: CASSLSYRDHEQYF. The CDR3 nucleotides read TGTGCCAGCAGCTTATCATACAGGGACCACGAGCAGTACTTC.

The genes are TRBV7-9 and TRBJ2-5; maybe TRBD2 (6 bases). CDR3 size: 18 residues. Germline V gene sequence: CDR1 SEHNR, CDR2 FQNEAQ (reference sequence). V was pared by 1 base and J by 5 bases, with 23 bases between. Here the CDR3 reads CASSLGEISGQRGETQYF. The CDR3 coding sequence is TGTGCCAGCAGCTTAGGGGAGATTAGCGGCCAACGTGGGGAGACCCAGTACTTC.

This clone turned up a few times. The chain employs TRBV4-3 and TRBJ2-3; 9 bases agree with TRBD1. The CDR3 has 18 amino acids. From germline, CDR1 is LGHNA and CDR2 YSLEER. V was pared by 0 bases and J by 2 bases, with 9 bases of the junction left unmatched. Here the CDR3 reads CASSQESFRTGATDTQYF. The CDR3 bases are TGCGCCAGCAGCCAAGAGTCATTTCGGACAGGGGCCACAGATACGCAGTATTTT.